The clone carrying this T cell receptor beta chain was observed a single time. Its specificity is unknown. Libraries were prepared by immunoSEQ multiplex PCR; TCRdb keeps only in-frame clonotypes and omits some of them. The table lists some 2,800 clones, approximately 79% of them singletons. The entry originates in a study of T cells after posttransplantation cyclophosphamide. A marrow graft followed busulfan-fludarabine conditioning, with cyclophosphamide on days +3 and +4. V gave up 5 bases and J gave up 10 bases, with 14 bases separating them. The CDR3 is 12 residues long. CDR1 is SEHNR and CDR2 is FQNEAQ in the germline V gene (reference sequence). Study results and limitations: Donor-recipient repertoire similarity was low at 1-2 months, rising over year one.

This rearrangement joins TRBV7-9 to TRBJ1-1, with D possibly being TRBD1 (5 bases). The TCR sequence derives from a female patient aged 50-60 years who received an allogeneic stem cell transplant from a related donor, was CMV-positive, and had no GVHD. Some T cells may be supplied by the graft donor. The source was PBMCs, collected after allogeneic stem cell transplant with posttransplant cyclophosphamide. CDR3 sequence: CASSLRMGGAFF. The CDR3 DNA reads TGTGCCAGCAGCCTCCGGATGGGGGGAGCTTTCTTT.